This paragraph reports one T cell receptor (beta chain). What it recognizes is unknown. This specimen belongs to a study of shared clonotypes between healthy human individuals. Study as a whole: CD4 naive cells filled three plates per donor, CD4 memory three, CD8 naive two and CD8 memory one.

General study points: Generally, naive subsets came out with larger estimated richness than memory subsets.

Authors' methods: Filtering differed since immunoSEQ provided only junctions, with no quality scores. The method was immunoSEQ multiplex PCR; TCRdb's version includes in-frame clones alone and lacks a portion of them. V and J calls and clone size are as listed in that table; D and trimming were resolved from the DNA. Here the sample spans some 1,100,000 clones, around 78% being singletons. This CDR3 is built from 16 residues. The germline V gene encodes CDR1 SGHRS and CDR2 YFSETQ. The V gene lost 2 bases and the J gene lost 0 bases, with 12 bases spanning the gap. Sequenced material: memory CD4+ T cells from PBMCs. Indicated subset: CD45RA-negative fraction. The clonotype originates from a man younger than 35 in good health. Some clones in this sample may be carry-over from other donors' samples. V usage is TRBV5-1 and J usage is TRBJ1-3; D is perhaps TRBD1 (5 bases). CDR3 sequence: CASSLGEANSGNTIYF. In DNA, the CDR3 is TGCGCCAGCAGCTTAGGGGAGGCTAACTCTGGAAACACCATATATTTT.